These 16 T cell receptor beta chains share one sample of origin, sequenced in a study of control samples from healthy donors and cancer patients. Assay: immunoSEQ multiplex PCR; the TCRdb copy retains only in-frame clones and omits some. The sample carries about 190,000 clones, approximately 91% recorded once. Sequencing input: blood. The receptors were sampled from a man younger than 40 in good health.

The V call is TRBV19, the J call TRBJ2-3; TRBD2 matches at 9 bases. The J segment lost 4 bases and the V segment lost 7 bases, leaving 9 bases of the junction unmatched. From germline, CDR1 is LNHDA and CDR2 SQIVND (reference sequence). The CDR3 length is 15 residues. CDR3 region: CASMELAGYADTQYF. The CDR3, as DNA: TGTGCCAGTATGGAGCTAGCGGGGTACGCAGATACGCAGTATTTT.

V usage is TRBV3-1 (or the pseudogene TRBV3-2) and J usage is TRBJ2-5; maybe TRBD2 (5 bases). The CDR3 spans 16 residues. Germline assignment: CDR1 LGHDT and CDR2 YNNKEL (reference sequence). Trimming stripped 0 bases from V and 5 bases from J, with 16 bases between. Written as DNA, the CDR3 is TGTGCCAGCAGCCAAGATTCCCCTATCGGGGAGGAGACCCAGTACTTC. It specifies CASSQDSPIGEETQYF.

The CDR3 reads CASSPFGTHTDTQYF. CDR3 coding DNA: TGTGCCAGCTCACCATTCGGGACCCACACAGATACGCAGTATTTT. J is TRBJ2-3 and V is TRBV18; D may match TRBD1 or TRBD2 (5 bases each). The V gene lost 2 bases and the J gene lost 2 bases, with 11 bases spanning the gap. Germline CDR1 and CDR2: KGHSH and LQKENI. The CDR3 has 15 amino acids. The complete variable domain, with remaining parts taken from reference TRBV18 and TRBJ2-3, reads NAGVMQNPRHLVRRRGQEARLRCSPMKGHSHVYWYRQLPEEGLKFMVYLQKENIIDESGMPKERFSAEFPKEGPSILRIQQVVRGDSAAYFCASSPFGTHTDTQYFGPGTRLTVL.

For this clone: Additional DNA sequences in this sample encode the identical CDR3. This chain links TRBV7-9 with TRBJ1-1, with TRBD1 identical over 9 bases. The junction had 1 base not matched to a gene; V was cut back by 3 bases and J by 2 bases. Germline CDR1 and CDR2: SEHNR and FQNEAQ (reference sequence). This CDR3 spans 14 amino acids. This CDR3 is CASSLDRGNTEAFF. Written as DNA, the CDR3 is TGTGCCAGCAGCTTGGACAGGGGAAACACTGAAGCTTTCTTT.

The chain joins TRBV7-6 to TRBJ2-2, with 7 bases that match TRBD1. With 3 bases clipped from V and 6 bases from J, the junction kept 4 bases outside the gene matches. Germline V gene lookup returns CDR1 SGHVS and CDR2 FNYEAQ. The CDR3 has 14 amino acids. Here the CDR3 reads CASSFTGAAGELFF. CDR3 in DNA: TGTGCCAGCAGCTTTACAGGGGCGGCCGGGGAGCTGTTTTTT.

This sequence joins TRBV13 and TRBJ2-1; D is perhaps TRBD1 (5 bases). V was trimmed by 2 bases and J by 7 bases, leaving 15 bases between them. Germline loops: CDR1 PRHDT, CDR2 FYEKMQ (reference sequence). CDR3 size: 15 residues. The CDR3 DNA is TGTGCCAGCAGCTTAAGGACAACCTGGGAAAATGAGCAGTTCTTC. It is translated as CASSLRTTWENEQFF.

This clone was counted a single time. The J gene is TRBJ2-3, the V gene TRBV10-1; D not certain. CDR1 and CDR2 from the germline V gene are WNHNN and SYGVQD (reference sequence). The CDR3 totals 13 residues. Trimming cost V 2 bases and J 3 bases, with 6 bases left between them. The CDR3 DNA sequence: TGCGCCAGCAGTGAGGGTGGGACAGATACGCAGTATTTT. Its translation is CASSEGGTDTQYF.

The chain has TRBV6-5 and TRBJ2-7, with a possible D match to TRBD1 (6 bases). Germline V lookup: CDR1 MNHEY, CDR2 SVGAGI. This CDR3 has 14 amino acids. V was pared by 2 bases and J by 4 bases, with 12 bases between. This CDR3 reads CASSYARTAYEQYF. The CDR3 bases are TGTGCCAGCAGTTACGCGCGGACAGCGTACGAGCAGTACTTC.

This sequence joins TRBV11-2 and TRBJ2-6, with D hard to call. V was pared by 2 bases and J by 0 bases, with 11 bases between. Germline CDR1 is SGHAT and CDR2 is FQNNGV. CDR3 length: 17 residues. CDR3 bases: TGTGCCAGCAGCTTATCCCGGCTTAACTCTGGGGCCAACGTCCTGACTTTC. Translation: CASSLSRLNSGANVLTF.

The chain couples TRBV6-4 to TRBJ1-2, with D possibly TRBD1 on 6 matching bases. Trimming took off 1 base at V and 7 bases at J, with 7 bases between the two ends. This CDR3 has 12 residues. Germline V gene lookup returns CDR1 MRHNA and CDR2 SNTAGT. The CDR3 loop reads CASSDFRGGYTF. CDR3 sequence (DNA): TGTGCCAGCAGTGACTTCAGGGGTGGCTACACCTTC.

This clone appeared once. The J gene is TRBJ1-6, the V gene TRBV2; D gene ambiguous. V lost 3 bases to trimming and J lost 5 bases, with 2 bases between them. This CDR3 spans 12 amino acids. Germline V gives CDR1 SNHLY, CDR2 FYNNEI. CDR3: CASSENNSPLHF. The DNA for the CDR3 is TGTGCCAGCAGTGAGAATAATTCACCCCTCCACTTT.

V is TRBV30 and J is TRBJ2-1; 9 bases agree with TRBD1. This CDR3 spans 13 amino acids. Trimming took 3 bases from V and 9 from J; bases not matched to a gene: 6. CDR1 and CDR2 (germline): GTSNPN, SVGIG (reference sequence). CDR3 nucleotide sequence: TGTGCCTGGAGCGGGACAGGGCCCGGTGAGCAGTTCTTC. It encodes CAWSGTGPGEQFF.

V and J are TRBV12-3 or TRBV12-4 and TRBJ2-2, with D maybe TRBD2 (6 bases). The CDR3 is 12 residues long. The V end lost 6 bases, the J end lost 7 bases, and 9 bases lay between the germline ends. The CDR3 region has the DNA TGTGCCAGCAGACGGGAGATCGGGGAGCTGTTTTTT. The encoded protein is CASRREIGELFF.

This clone is a singleton in its sample. V and J are TRBV27 and TRBJ2-5; 7 positions match TRBD1. The CDR3 consists of 16 residues. The trim removed 1 base at V and 5 bases at J, leaving 10 bases unmatched. The germline CDR1 and CDR2 sequences are MNHEY and SMNVEV (reference sequence). The CDR3 DNA reads TGTGCCAGCAGTTTATTAGGACAGGCACTAGGGGAGACCCAGTACTTC. This translates into CASSLLGQALGETQYF.

The V call is TRBV10-3, the J call TRBJ2-3; 7 bases are a match to TRBD2. The CDR3 has 16 residues. V dropped 1 base and J dropped 5; count of bases not matched to a gene: 9. Germline CDR1 ENHRY, CDR2 SYGVKD. CDR3 bases: TGTGCCATCAGTGAGTATCGTGCAGGGAGGGAAGATACGCAGTATTTT. Translating it yields CAISEYRAGREDTQYF.

The chain recombines TRBV10-2 with TRBJ1-6; tentative D call: TRBD1 (6 bases). The CDR3 has 15 residues. Germline CDR1 and CDR2: WSHSY and SAAADI. V dropped 6 bases and J dropped 7 bases, with 16 bases sitting between them. For the CDR3, the DNA is TGCGCCAGCAGGCCCGGGGGCGGTTACAATTCACCCCTCCACTTT. It encodes CASRPGGGYNSPLHF.